This is a list of T cell receptor beta chains from one sample in a study of cytomegalovirus exposure and HLA in healthy donors. Produced via immunoSEQ multiplex PCR; TCRdb's table is partial and in-frame only. The sample lists about 160,000 clones; around 74% were seen once. Sequenced input: PBMCs. The receptors stem from a female donor in good health and CMV-seronegative. CDR3s include the opening cysteine and the closing phenylalanine or tryptophan.

v_gene: TRBV6-5; len: 13; CDR3aa: CASTKQGANTIYF
v_gene: TRBV2; len: 14; CDR3aa: CASRLGGRVQPQHF
v_gene: TRBV5-1; len: 15; CDR3aa: CASSLPGVNTGELFF
v_gene: TRBV5-1; len: 14; CDR3aa: CASSSTGPQETQYF
v_gene: TRBV9; len: 12; CDR3aa: CASSTTSDEQFF
v_gene: TRBV30; len: 14; CDR3aa: CAWSVSPQGGKLFF
v_gene: TRBV7-2; len: 13; CDR3aa: CASSSQANYGYTF
v_gene: TRBV7-9; len: 12; CDR3aa: CASSQGRGAQHF
v_gene: TRBV11-2; len: 11; CDR3aa: CASSRGSEAFF
v_gene: TRBV27; len: 13; CDR3aa: CASSPSSGNTIYF
v_gene: TRBV2; len: 13; CDR3aa: CASNTGRSYEQYF
v_gene: TRBV28; len: 21; CDR3aa: CASSLFSVGDRGRVSSYEQYF